This paragraph covers one T cell receptor (beta chain) sequence. Its recognized antigen is unknown. No qualities accompany the bases; no much larger clone lies one base away. The data derive from a study of blood T cell repertoires in COVID-19 (TCRdb year 2020). About the study as a whole: The collaborator samples originated in the United States, Italy and Spain and spanned the acute and convalescent phases of COVID-19. Samples came from the ongoing ImmuneRACE study (first 160 participants) plus 1,254 subjects from 6 global collaborators. Deeply sampled blood TCRbeta repertoires from subjects exposed to, actively infected with, or recovered from COVID-19 were included in the dataset. Where available, HLA class I and class II types were obtained from metadata supplied by the sample provider rather than from assay-based typing. The sample metadata nearly always contained a de-identified subject ID, COVID-19 status, age in years and sex. The material from the prospective study consisted of cDNA or gDNA derived from T cells, B-cell-depleted T cells, or PBMCs. The repertoires were made available in a free public database intended to serve as a resource for research on the immune response to SARS-CoV-2.

Beyond this particular receptor, the publication reports: Clinical and demographic metadata were provided uncurated, with the amount varying by source and participant.

The immunoSEQ Assay, a bias-controlled multiplex PCR, was used to amplify TCRbeta CDR3 regions from genomic DNA. The authors processed their data as follows. Within the assay, amplification of reference gene primers was used to estimate how many nucleated cells each sample contained. To quantify the absolute abundance of each unique TCRbeta CDR3 rearrangement, sequence reads were collapsed and filtered. Productive Simpson clonality was computed per sample as the square root of Simpson's diversity index over productive rearrangements. TCRdb re-hosts the immuneACCESS table, in-frame sequences only. Its copies lack some clones; in the studies checked, an unresolved V gene accounts for under half of them, and the cause for the rest is not known. Clone size and the V and J calls come from that table; the DNA yielded D and trimming. Here the sample has more than 300,000 clones; around 86% occur a single time. Around 1.5% of the sample comes from the top ten.

Trimming costs V 2 bases and J 8 bases, and their ends lie 7 bases apart. Taken from cysteine to phenylalanine, the CDR3 has 13 residues. The CDR3 DNA has 39 bases and is translated from base 1. For CDR1 and CDR2, the germline V gene lists SNHLY and FYNNEI. Whole blood was collected in K2EDTA tubes by collaborating institutions according to the institutions' own protocols. For TCRbeta analysis, collaborators shipped samples in one of three forms: frozen whole blood, isolated PBMCs, or DNA extracted from either of those sample types. The chain is assembled from TRBV2 and TRBJ1-6, with the D gene call left open. The sequenced sample was peripheral blood. The receptor's source is a woman between 50 and 59 years old with acute or convalescent COVID-19. The base sequence is TGTGCCAGCAGTGAATCGGTTTATTCACCCCTCCACTTT. It encodes CASSESVYSPLHF.